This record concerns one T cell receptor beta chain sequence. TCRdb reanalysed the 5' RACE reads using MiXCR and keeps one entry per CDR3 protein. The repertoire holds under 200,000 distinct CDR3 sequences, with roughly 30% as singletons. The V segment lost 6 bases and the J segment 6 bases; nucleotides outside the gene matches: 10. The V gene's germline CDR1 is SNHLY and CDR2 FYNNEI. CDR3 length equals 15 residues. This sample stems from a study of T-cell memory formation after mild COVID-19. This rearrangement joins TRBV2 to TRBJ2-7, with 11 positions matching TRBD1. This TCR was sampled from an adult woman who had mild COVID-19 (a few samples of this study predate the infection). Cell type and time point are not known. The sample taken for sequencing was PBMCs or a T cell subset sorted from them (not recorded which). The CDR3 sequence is CASSSGTGGWGEQYF. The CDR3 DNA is TGTGCCAGCAGCTCCGGGACAGGGGGATGGGGCGAGCAGTACTTC.